This is a list of T cell receptor beta chains from one sample in a study of T cells in Graves' hyperthyroidism and ophthalmopathy. TCRdb re-derived calls from the multiplex PCR reads in MiXCR, one entry per CDR3 protein. In the table there are under 300,000 distinct CDR3 sequences, 20% to 30% of which are singletons. The sample was blood. These receptor sequences come from a man aged 35-49 years with Graves' hyperthyroidism that later progressed to Graves' ophthalmopathy. The CDR3 runs from the conserved cysteine through the conserved F or W. A D gene is named only where the DNA matches it firmly. Not every row has a clone size; where given, it reads once, few, many or a size class.

DNA: TGCAGCGTAGACGGACAGGGGAGGGAGACCCAGTACTTC
CDR3: CSVDGQGRETQYF
size: .
D: TRBD1
J: TRBJ2-5
V: TRBV29-1

DNA: TGCGCCAGCAGCCAAGATCCGCGCCCTTCCCCTGAAGCTTTCTTT
CDR3: CASSQDPRPSPEAFF
size: .
D: .
J: TRBJ1-1
V: TRBV4-1

DNA: TGCGCCAGCAGCTTAGGGGGGCATCAGCCCCAGCATTTT
CDR3: CASSLGGHQPQHF
size: many
D: .
J: TRBJ1-5
V: TRBV5-1

DNA: TGTGCCAGTAGTGCGATAGGACGTCAGCCCCAGCATTTT
CDR3: CASSAIGRQPQHF
size: many
D: .
J: TRBJ1-5
V: TRBV19

DNA: TGTGCCAGTAGTACCGGGAGGGACAGGGGTATCACCGGGGAGCTGTTTTTT
CDR3: CASSTGRDRGITGELFF
size: many
D: TRBD1
J: TRBJ2-2
V: TRBV19

DNA: TGTGCCAGCAGTGAACAGGGTTTCAAGAACACTGAAGCTTTCTTT
CDR3: CASSEQGFKNTEAFF
size: many
D: .
J: TRBJ1-1
V: TRBV2

DNA: TGTGCCAGCAGTTACTCGGACAGGGGGGGCACCGGGGAGCTGTTTTTT
CDR3: CASSYSDRGGTGELFF
size: .
D: TRBD1
J: TRBJ2-2
V: TRBV6-5

DNA: TGCGCCAGCAGCTTGCTAGCGAGCTCCTACGAGCAGTACTTC
CDR3: CASSLLASSYEQYF
size: many
D: .
J: TRBJ2-7
V: TRBV5-1

DNA: TGTGCCAGCAGCCCGTCCGAAGTCTCTGGGGCCAACGTCCTGACTTTC
CDR3: CASSPSEVSGANVLTF
size: many
D: .
J: TRBJ2-6
V: TRBV28

DNA: TGTGCCAGCACCCTGACTAGCGGGGGTACCTACGAGCAGTACTTC
CDR3: CASTLTSGGTYEQYF
size: many
D: TRBD2
J: TRBJ2-7
V: TRBV28

DNA: TGTGCCAGCAATCGACTAGCGGGAGAAGAGACCCAGTACTTC
CDR3: CASNRLAGEETQYF
size: many
D: TRBD2
J: TRBJ2-5
V: TRBV2

DNA: TGTGCCAGCAGCAGAGACCCGGGACTAGCTCCAGAGACCCAGTACTTC
CDR3: CASSRDPGLAPETQYF
size: many
D: TRBD2
J: TRBJ2-5
V: TRBV13

DNA: TGTGCCAGCAGCTACCAACTTACAGGGGGGAACGAGCAGTACTTC
CDR3: CASSYQLTGGNEQYF
size: many
D: TRBD1
J: TRBJ2-7
V: TRBV13

DNA: TGTGCCAGCACCCCCAGGGACACGTCCATCTCTGGCTACACCTTC
CDR3: CASTPRDTSISGYTF
size: many
D: .
J: TRBJ1-2
V: TRBV25-1

DNA: TGCAGTGCCTCCCGCAGGGTAGACACTGAAGCTTTCTTT
CDR3: CSASRRVDTEAFF
size: many
D: .
J: TRBJ1-1
V: TRBV20-1

DNA: TGTGCCACCAGCAAAGGAGGGGCCAGTTTCTTT
CDR3: CATSKGGASFF
size: many
D: .
J: TRBJ1-1
V: TRBV15

DNA: TGCAGCGTAATACAGGAGGACTATGGCTACACCTTC
CDR3: CSVIQEDYGYTF
size: many
D: .
J: TRBJ1-2
V: TRBV29-1

DNA: TGTGCCAGCAAACCGGAGGACGTGACGGAGACCCAGTACTTC
CDR3: CASKPEDVTETQYF
size: many
D: .
J: TRBJ2-5
V: TRBV6-1

DNA: TGTGCCAGCAGCAGCCAGGGGATAGGTTCCTACGAGCAGTACTTC
CDR3: CASSSQGIGSYEQYF
size: many
D: .
J: TRBJ2-7
V: TRBV12-3/TRBV12-4

DNA: TGTGCCAGCAGCCAATATAGCGGGCACTCCTACGAGCAGTACTTC
CDR3: CASSQYSGHSYEQYF
size: many
D: TRBD2
J: TRBJ2-7
V: TRBV4-2

DNA: TGTGCCAGCAGATCCGACTACGTCAAAAACATTCAGTACTTC
CDR3: CASRSDYVKNIQYF
size: many
D: .
J: TRBJ2-4
V: TRBV28

DNA: TGTGCCAGCAGCCAAGGACATTTCCAAGAGACCCAGTACTTC
CDR3: CASSQGHFQETQYF
size: .
D: .
J: TRBJ2-5
V: TRBV5-6

DNA: TGTGCCAGCAGTGGGGTCCTGACTAGCGGAAGGACCGGGGAGCTGTTTTTT
CDR3: CASSGVLTSGRTGELFF
size: many
D: TRBD2
J: TRBJ2-2
V: TRBV2

DNA: TGCAGCGCTGACGGAGGGGGATGGAACACCGGGGAGCTGTTTTTT
CDR3: CSADGGGWNTGELFF
size: many
D: .
J: TRBJ2-2
V: TRBV29-1

DNA: TGTGCCTGGAGCCGCCGTCAATCCCTCCACTTT
CDR3: CAWSRRQSLHF
size: few
D: .
J: TRBJ1-6
V: TRBV30

DNA: TGTGCCAGCAGCCACGGACAGGGTGCCATAAGAGCTTTCTTT
CDR3: CASSHGQGAIRAFF
size: once
D: TRBD1
J: TRBJ1-1
V: TRBV6-1

DNA: TGTGCCAGCAGTGGCCCGACAGGGGGCTTTCAGCCCCAGCATTTT
CDR3: CASSGPTGGFQPQHF
size: .
D: TRBD1
J: TRBJ1-5
V: TRBV6-1

DNA: TGTGCCAGCAGACTCGGACAGGGGAGCTCCGGGGAGCTGTTTTTT
CDR3: CASRLGQGSSGELFF
size: .
D: TRBD1
J: TRBJ2-2
V: TRBV14

DNA: TGTGCCAGCAGCTTGACTAGCGGGAGCGAGACCCAGTACTTC
CDR3: CASSLTSGSETQYF
size: many
D: TRBD2
J: TRBJ2-5
V: TRBV6-5

DNA: TGCAGCGTTAAGGAAATGGATCAGCCCCAGCATTTT
CDR3: CSVKEMDQPQHF
size: many
D: .
J: TRBJ1-5
V: TRBV29-1

DNA: TGTGCCAGCAGCTCAACAGGGTCTAGGGAGACCCAGTACTTC
CDR3: CASSSTGSRETQYF
size: many
D: .
J: TRBJ2-5
V: TRBV11-2

DNA: TGTGCCAGTAGTAGTTTTGGCCGGATGGGGAATAACTATGGCTACACCTTC
CDR3: CASSSFGRMGNNYGYTF
size: many
D: .
J: TRBJ1-2
V: TRBV19

DNA: TGTGCCAGCTCACCCGACCTCCTACTAGCATCCAACTTC
CDR3: CASSPDLLLASNF
size: many
D: .
J: TRBJ2-7
V: TRBV18

DNA: TGTGCCAGCTCACCACCCTCACAGCGTAGCAATCAGCCCCAGCATTTT
CDR3: CASSPPSQRSNQPQHF
size: many
D: .
J: TRBJ1-5
V: TRBV18

DNA: TGCGCCAGCAGCTTGGCAGGACAGACAAACTCTGGAAACACCATATATTTT
CDR3: CASSLAGQTNSGNTIYF
size: many
D: .
J: TRBJ1-3
V: TRBV5-1

DNA: TGCGCCAGCAGCCAAGATTGGCGGGTCATTGGGGATGAAGCTTTCTTT
CDR3: CASSQDWRVIGDEAFF
size: few
D: .
J: TRBJ1-1
V: TRBV4-1

DNA: TGTGCCAGCAGCTTAGTAATGAGCGCTAGCGGGGGCTACGAGCAGTACTTC
CDR3: CASSLVMSASGGYEQYF
size: once
D: TRBD2
J: TRBJ2-7
V: TRBV11-2

DNA: TGTGCCAGCTCACCCACGACAGGCGTGGAGACCCAGTACTTC
CDR3: CASSPTTGVETQYF
size: many
D: .
J: TRBJ2-5
V: TRBV18